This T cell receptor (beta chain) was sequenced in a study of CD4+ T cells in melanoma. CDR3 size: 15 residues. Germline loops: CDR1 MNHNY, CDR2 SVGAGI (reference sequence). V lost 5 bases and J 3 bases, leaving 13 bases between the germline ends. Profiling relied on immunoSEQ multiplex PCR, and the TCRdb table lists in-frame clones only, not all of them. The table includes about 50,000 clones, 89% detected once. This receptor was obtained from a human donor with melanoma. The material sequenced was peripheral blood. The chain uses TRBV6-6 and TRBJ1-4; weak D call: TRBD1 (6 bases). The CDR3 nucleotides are TGTGCCAGCAGTAAGCTACAGGGAGCTAATGAAAAACTGTTTTTT. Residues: CASSKLQGANEKLFF.